These 31 T cell receptor beta chains were sequenced from one sample in a study of shared clonotypes between healthy human individuals (TCRdb year 2020). Library method: the immunoSEQ multiplex PCR assay. TCRdb holds this immuneACCESS table with in-frame rearrangements only. Some clones are missing; in checked studies, unresolved V genes explain under half, and the rest has no known cause. The sample table contains 2 million to 3 million clones; only one count was recorded for roughly 93% of them. The top ten clonotypes cover approximately 0.36% of the sample. The specimen was naive CD4+ T cells from PBMCs. Per the publication, the cell subset or site label means: CD45RA+ positively selected. All receptors come from a man between 18 and 35 years old in good health. Some clones in this sample may be carry-over from other donors' samples.

This chain's CDR3 is CASSPRATGNSSGNTIYF. CDR3 nucleotides: TGTGCCAGCAGCCCACGCGCCACAGGGAACAGCTCTGGAAACACCATATATTTT. The gene calls are TRBV7-9 and TRBJ1-3; D perhaps matches TRBD1 (6 bases). Per germline, CDR1 SEHNR and CDR2 FQNEAQ (reference sequence). The CDR3 totals 18 residues. The V end was cut by 5 bases, the J end by 0 bases, with 20 bases between.

V and J are TRBV4-2 and TRBJ1-2, with TRBD1 matching over 9 bases. The CDR3 covers 13 residues. Trimming cost V 4 bases and J 8 bases; bases outside gene matches: 5. CDR1 is LGHNA and CDR2 is YNFKEQ in the germline V gene. The CDR3 bases are TGTGCCAGCAGCCGGGACAGGGCTGGGGGCTACACCTTC. This gives the protein CASSRDRAGGYTF.

This rearrangement joins TRBV7-9 to TRBJ2-7; TRBD1 agrees at 7 bases. V gave up 2 bases and J gave up 3 bases; unmatched junction bases: 7. The CDR3 sequence is 15 residues long. CDR1 and CDR2 from the germline V gene are SEHNR and FQNEAQ (reference sequence). The CDR3 nucleotides are TGTGCCAGCAGCTTAACTGGGGACAGTCGCTACGAGCAGTACTTC. It codes for CASSLTGDSRYEQYF. Full variable domain (remainder filled in from reference TRBV7-9 and TRBJ2-7): DTGVSQNPRHKITKRGQNVTFRCDPISEHNRLYWYRQTLGQGPEFLTYFQNEAQLEKSRLLSDRFSAERPKGSFSTLEIQRTEQGDSAMYLCASSLTGDSRYEQYFGPGTRLTVT.

J is TRBJ1-1 and V is TRBV28; D unclear. CDR3 length: 16 residues. The V end lost 5 bases, the J end lost 1 base, and 17 bases lay between the germline ends. Germline V gene sequence: CDR1 MDHEN, CDR2 SYDVKM. The CDR3 spells CASSTIRALWNTEAFF. The CDR3 DNA reads TGTGCCAGCAGTACGATACGGGCTTTGTGGAACACTGAAGCTTTCTTT.

This chain joins TRBV27 and TRBJ2-7; 13 nucleotides agree with TRBD2. The V and J ends lost 6 bases and 3 bases, in that order; junction bases with no gene match: 8. Germline CDR1 reads MNHEY; CDR2 reads SMNVEV (reference sequence). The CDR3 covers 16 residues. CDR3: CASRKGTSGTNYEQYF. In DNA form, the CDR3 reads TGTGCCAGCAGGAAAGGGACTAGCGGGACAAACTACGAGCAGTACTTC.

This clone has just a few counts. The chain recombines TRBV30 with TRBJ1-5; a weak D match, TRBD1 (5 bases). Trimming cost V 3 bases and J 7 bases, with 10 bases left between them. The CDR3 consists of 12 residues. The germline V gene encodes CDR1 GTSNPN and CDR2 SVGIG (reference sequence). Here the CDR3 DNA reads TGTGCCTGGAGCCAAAGGGGCCAGCCCCAGCATTTT. Translating gives CAWSQRGQPQHF.

The V call is TRBV14, the J call TRBJ2-5; D is uncertain. Germline loops: CDR1 SGHDN, CDR2 FVKESK. The CDR3 has 14 amino acids. The V end was cut by 0 bases, the J end by 4 bases, with 9 bases between. The CDR3 loop is CASSQEIRRETQYF. The CDR3, as DNA: TGTGCCAGCAGCCAAGAAATCAGAAGAGAGACCCAGTACTTC.

The chain carries TRBV5-6 and TRBJ2-5; a possible D gene is TRBD1 (5 bases). The CDR3 extends over 12 amino acids. V was trimmed by 4 bases and J by 4 bases, leaving 8 bases between them. Looked up from germline, CDR1 is SGHDT and CDR2 is YYEEEE. The CDR3 coding sequence is TGTGCCAGCAGCCGACAGCGAGAGACCCAGTACTTC. This codes for CASSRQRETQYF. The whole variable domain, filled in from reference TRBV5-6 and TRBJ2-5, reads DAGVTQSPTHLIKTRGQQVTLRCSPKSGHDTVSWYQQALGQGPQFIFQYYEEEERQRGNFPDRFSGHQFPNYSSELNVNALLLGDSALYLCASSRQRETQYFGPGTRLLVL.

This chain links TRBV7-2 with TRBJ2-3; D gene ambiguous. CDR1 and CDR2 (germline): SGHTA, FQGNSA. With 5 bases removed from V and 1 base from J, the gap between germline ends came to 10 bases. The CDR3 consists of 14 residues. The chain's CDR3 is CASSPGQGTDTQYF. The CDR3 DNA sequence: TGTGCCAGCAGCCCCGGCCAAGGCACAGATACGCAGTATTTT.

This chain links TRBV5-1 with TRBJ2-5; D is ambiguous. This CDR3 has 13 residues. Germline V gives CDR1 SGHRS, CDR2 YFSETQ. Trimming left V 5 bases short and J 1 base short, with 9 bases between. CDR3 in amino acids: CASSIQPQETQYF. CDR3 coding DNA: TGCGCCAGCAGTATCCAGCCCCAAGAGACCCAGTACTTC.

This chain connects TRBV6-5 to TRBJ2-7, with D hard to call. The germline V gene encodes CDR1 MNHEY and CDR2 SVGAGI. This CDR3 comprises 14 residues. V lost 0 bases to trimming and J lost 1 base, with 7 bases between them. CDR3 protein: CASSYSTESYEQYF. CDR3 DNA sequence: TGTGCCAGCAGTTACTCGACCGAATCCTACGAGCAGTACTTC.

The V and J genes are TRBV11-2 and TRBJ2-1; perhaps D is TRBD1 or TRBD2 (6 bases each). This CDR3 spans 18 amino acids. V gave up 6 bases and J gave up 0 bases, with 21 bases separating them. CDR1 and CDR2 from the germline V gene are SGHAT and FQNNGV. The CDR3 sequence is CASRSIRGRPGSYNEQFF. The DNA for the CDR3 is TGTGCCAGCAGGTCAATTAGGGGGAGGCCTGGCTCCTACAATGAGCAGTTCTTC.

This chain uses TRBV6-5 with TRBJ1-3; tentative D call: TRBD1 (5 bases). The CDR3 loop spans 16 amino acids. Germline V gene data show CDR1 as MNHEY and CDR2 as SVGAGI. Trimming cost V 2 bases and J 0 bases, with 11 bases left between them. As DNA, the CDR3 is TGTGCCAGCAGTTACGACGGACACCTCTCTGGAAACACCATATATTTT. Its translation is CASSYDGHLSGNTIYF.

The CDR3, as DNA: TGTGCCAGCAGTTACCCCGGCAGACCGGGTGGCTACACCTTC. It codes for CASSYPGRPGGYTF. This chain uses TRBV6-5 with TRBJ1-2; no clear D. Deletions cut 2 bases from V and 7 bases from J, with 14 bases between. This CDR3 contains 14 residues. The germline V gene has CDR1 MNHEY and CDR2 SVGAGI.

The CDR3: CASSQDRAGTREYF. The CDR3 coding sequence is TGCGCCAGCAGCCAAGACCGGGCGGGGACTAGAGAGTATTTT. The chain carries TRBV4-1 and TRBJ2-3, with 8 bases lining up with TRBD2. The ends lost 0 bases at V and 13 bases at J; junction bases unmatched: 9. Per the germline V gene, CDR1 is MGHRA and CDR2 is YSYEKL. This CDR3 has 14 residues.

The chain employs TRBV19 and TRBJ1-3, with 7 bases aligning to TRBD1. Per the germline V gene, CDR1 is LNHDA and CDR2 is SQIVND (reference sequence). The CDR3 spans 15 residues. Trimming at V came to 7 bases and at J to 2 bases, leaving 8 bases not matched to a gene. CDR3 sequence reads: CASTRQGWAGNTIYF. CDR3 in DNA: TGTGCCAGTACCCGACAGGGATGGGCTGGAAACACCATATATTTT.

As to this clone: The sample carries other DNA sequences with the same CDR3. This chain links TRBV7-3 with TRBJ2-5, with 9 bases matching TRBD1. Losses at the gene ends were 5 bases for V and 4 bases for J; bases not matched to a gene: 2. CDR1 is SGHTA, CDR2 FQGTGA, per germline. There are 13 residues in the CDR3. For the CDR3, the DNA is TGTGCCAGCAGCAGGGGACAGGGAGAGACCCAGTACTTC. Translated, it gives CASSRGQGETQYF.

This clone was seen a few times. This CDR3 is also generated by other DNA sequences in the sample. This chain links TRBV5-1 with TRBJ2-1; D unclear. The germline gives CDR1 SGHRS, CDR2 YFSETQ. The CDR3 consists of 14 residues. The V end was cut by 4 bases, the J end by 0 bases, with 8 bases between. The CDR3 loop is CASSGGTSYNEQFF. In DNA form, the CDR3 reads TGCGCCAGCAGCGGCGGAACCTCCTACAATGAGCAGTTCTTC.

V gene TRBV5-4 combines with J gene TRBJ2-5; TRBD2 matches 9 bases. The CDR3 is 16 residues long. Germline V gene sequence: CDR1 SGHNT, CDR2 YYREEE (reference sequence). The V segment lost 2 bases and the J segment 2 bases; nucleotides outside the gene matches: 7. The CDR3 sequence: CASSFRLAAIQETQYF. The CDR3 DNA follows: TGTGCCAGCAGCTTCCGACTAGCGGCTATTCAAGAGACCCAGTACTTC.

This sequence joins TRBV7-8 and TRBJ2-2; 8 nucleotides agree with TRBD2. The CDR3 runs to 16 residues. Germline CDR1 reads SGHVS; CDR2 reads FQNEAQ. V shed 5 bases, J shed 6 bases, and the junction held 11 bases outside the gene matches. Written as DNA, the CDR3 is TGTGCCAGCAGCCTCAGGGGACTAGGTACCCCCGGGGAGCTGTTTTTT. Residues: CASSLRGLGTPGELFF.

In nucleotides, the CDR3 is TGCGCCAGCAGCTTACAACAGGTGGGCACTGAAGCTTTCTTT. Amino acids: CASSLQQVGTEAFF. The gene calls are TRBV5-1 and TRBJ1-1; TRBD1 is a possible D gene (5 bases). This CDR3 contains 14 residues. V lost 2 bases and J 4 bases, leaving 12 bases between the germline ends. Germline V gives CDR1 SGHRS, CDR2 YFSETQ.

This chain joins TRBV7-2 and TRBJ2-3, with a weak D call TRBD1 (6 bases). This CDR3 spans 18 amino acids. CDR1 SGHTA and CDR2 FQGNSA come from the germline V gene. V lost 1 base, J lost 0 bases, and 17 bases lay in between. The CDR3 nucleotides read TGTGCCAGCAGCTTAGTGGTATGGGACAACCCGAGCACAGATACGCAGTATTTT. Protein sequence: CASSLVVWDNPSTDTQYF.

The rearrangement joins TRBV20-1 to TRBJ2-7; D is perhaps TRBD1 (6 bases). This CDR3 comprises 11 residues. The germline CDR1 and CDR2 sequences are DFQATT and SNEGSKA (reference sequence). V lost 4 bases and J lost 5, with 9 bases in between. CDR3 residues: CSATGAHEQYF. The CDR3, as DNA: TGCAGTGCTACAGGGGCCCACGAGCAGTACTTC.

This clone has just one count. This chain uses TRBV21-1 with TRBJ2-7; the D call in the table, TRBD2, was not verified against the DNA. TRBV21-1 is an annotated pseudogene. This CDR3 is 16 amino acids long. Here the CDR3 reads CASSKRARESPYEQYF. The CDR3 bases are TGTGCCAGCAGCAAAAGGGCGAGGGAGAGCCCCTACGAGCAGTACTTC.

The J gene is TRBJ2-3, the V gene TRBV7-9; D call uncertain. Germline V gene data show CDR1 as SEHNR and CDR2 as FQNEAQ (reference sequence). This CDR3 has 16 amino acids. With 1 base removed from V and 3 bases from J, the gap between germline ends came to 14 bases. CDR3 in amino acids: CASSLVKGMVTDTQYF. Written as DNA, the CDR3 is TGTGCCAGCAGCTTAGTAAAGGGAATGGTGACAGATACGCAGTATTTT.

The chain combines TRBV7-2 with TRBJ2-4; weak D call: TRBD2 (5 bases). The germline gives CDR1 SGHTA, CDR2 FQGNSA. CDR3 length equals 13 residues. V lost 1 base and J lost 5, with 6 bases in between. Here the CDR3 DNA reads TGTGCCAGCAGCTTAGTGGGAGAAAACATTCAGTACTTC. Its protein product is CASSLVGENIQYF.

The chain couples TRBV25-1 to TRBJ2-7; 7 nucleotides match TRBD1. The V and J ends lost 4 bases and 3 bases, in that order; junction bases with no gene match: 3. The CDR3 is 13 amino acids. Per the germline V gene, CDR1 is MGHDK and CDR2 is SYGVNS. CDR3 in amino acids: CASSGQGIYEQYF. The CDR3 nucleotides read TGTGCCAGCAGTGGACAGGGAATCTACGAGCAGTACTTC.

V is TRBV9 and J is TRBJ1-4; no definite D call. CDR3 length: 15 amino acids. V was cut by 0 bases and J by 0 bases, with 6 bases left in between. Germline CDR1 reads SGDLS; CDR2 reads YYNGEE. This chain's CDR3 is CASSVGKTTNEKLFF. The CDR3 bases are TGTGCCAGCAGCGTAGGGAAAACAACTAATGAAAAACTGTTTTTT.

The chain's CDR3 is CASSQGVHDEQYF. CDR3 sequence (DNA): TGTGCCAGCAGCCAGGGAGTTCACGACGAGCAGTACTTC. V usage is TRBV7-2 and J usage is TRBJ2-7, with D perhaps matching TRBD1 or TRBD2 (5 bases each). Germline V gene sequence: CDR1 SGHTA, CDR2 FQGNSA. The V end lost 5 bases, the J end lost 5 bases, and 13 bases lay between the germline ends. The CDR3 has 13 residues. The complete variable domain, with remaining parts taken from reference TRBV7-2 and TRBJ2-7, reads GAGVSQSPSNKVTEKGKDVELRCDPISGHTALYWYRQSLGQGLEFLIYFQGNSAPDKSGLPSDRFSAERTGGSVSTLTIQRTQQEDSAVYLCASSQGVHDEQYFGPGTRLTVT.

Note on this clone: The same CDR3 can be traced to other DNA sequences in this sample. The chain recombines TRBV28 with TRBJ1-2, with 7 nucleotides matching TRBD1. The CDR3 runs to 13 residues. Germline values: CDR1 MDHEN, CDR2 SYDVKM. Trimming took 6 bases from V and 4 from J; bases not matched to a gene: 5. The CDR3 DNA follows: TGTGCCAGCAGACCAGGGACAGCCTATGGCTACACCTTC. It is translated as CASRPGTAYGYTF.

V usage is TRBV4-1 and J usage is TRBJ1-4, with D unresolved. The CDR3 is 16 residues long. The germline CDR1 and CDR2 sequences are MGHRA and YSYEKL. V was trimmed by 0 bases and J by 0 bases, leaving 8 bases between them. The CDR3 coding sequence is TGCGCCAGCAGCCAAGATGGGCTACCAACTAATGAAAAACTGTTTTTT. It specifies CASSQDGLPTNEKLFF.